Listed here are 19 T cell receptor beta chains from one sample, sequenced in a study of brain T cells in children with intractable seizures. The assay was immunoSEQ multiplex PCR, and TCRdb's table has in-frame clones only and misses some. The data hold approximately 110,000 clones, with 94% observed a single time. The input for sequencing was peripheral blood, taken at surgery. The source is a boy in the first two years of life with hemimegalencephaly and intractable seizures.

This sequence joins TRBV4-1 and TRBJ2-2; maybe TRBD1 (6 bases). This CDR3 contains 15 residues. V dropped 4 bases and J dropped 6 bases, with 15 bases sitting between them. CDR1 and CDR2 (germline): MGHRA, YSYEKL. DNA for the CDR3: TGCGCCAGCAGCCCGCGGACAGCGCTTCCCGGGGAGCTGTTTTTT. The encoded protein is CASSPRTALPGELFF.

The chain combines TRBV6-6 with TRBJ1-2; D gene uncertain. Trimming took off 5 bases at V and 2 bases at J, with 12 bases between the two ends. The V gene's germline CDR1 is MNHNY and CDR2 SVGAGI (reference sequence). The CDR3 is made up of 14 amino acids. The CDR3 loop reads CASSNRGTNYGYTF. The CDR3 nucleotides read TGTGCCAGCAGTAACCGCGGCACCAACTATGGCTACACCTTC.

The J gene is TRBJ1-1, the V gene TRBV2; D is uncertain. V dropped 5 bases and J dropped 1 base, with 5 bases sitting between them. This CDR3 contains 12 residues. Germline V gene sequence: CDR1 SNHLY, CDR2 FYNNEI. The CDR3 sequence: CASSQGNTEAFF. The CDR3 DNA follows: TGTGCCAGCAGTCAAGGGAACACTGAAGCTTTCTTT.

V is TRBV15 and J is TRBJ1-2; D ambiguous. V was cut by 5 bases and J by 4 bases, with 11 bases left in between. Germline V CDR1 and CDR2: LNHNV, YYDKDF (reference sequence). CDR3 length: 13 residues. The CDR3 DNA is TGTGCCACCAGCGGGCCGGTCGGCTATGGCTACACCTTC. Protein product: CATSGPVGYGYTF.

This chain joins TRBV7-6 and TRBJ1-1; maybe TRBD1 (5 bases). V gave up 1 base and J gave up 3 bases, with 12 bases separating them. The germline CDR1 and CDR2 sequences are SGHVS and FNYEAQ. CDR3 length equals 15 residues. DNA of the CDR3: TGTGCCAGCAGCTTAGTACTTCGAGGGGACACTGAAGCTTTCTTT. Its protein product is CASSLVLRGDTEAFF.

The DNA for the CDR3 is TGTGCCAGCAGCACGGGACTTCTCACCGGGGAGCTGTTTTTT. Its translation is CASSTGLLTGELFF. The rearrangement uses TRBV28 and TRBJ2-2, with a weak D call TRBD2 (6 bases). V lost 6 bases and J lost 4, with 12 bases in between. Germline lookup yields CDR1 MDHEN and CDR2 SYDVKM. The CDR3 is 14 amino acids.

The V call is TRBV5-1, the J call TRBJ2-2; 14 bases fit TRBD2. Germline V CDR1 and CDR2: SGHRS, YFSETQ. V shed 4 bases and J 6 bases; nucleotides not matched to a gene: 2. This CDR3 is built from 15 residues. The DNA of the CDR3 is TGCGCCAGCAGCGGGGGACTAGCGGGAGCCGGGGAGCTGTTTTTT. Encoded protein: CASSGGLAGAGELFF.

The chain recombines TRBV7-9 with TRBJ2-3; D perhaps matches TRBD2 (6 bases). Germline CDR1 is SEHNR and CDR2 is FQNEAQ (reference sequence). The CDR3 sequence is 17 residues long. V shed 5 bases and J shed 4 bases, with 22 bases lying between them. CDR3 loop: CASSPRVGRERADTQYF. CDR3 nucleotide sequence: TGTGCCAGCAGCCCCAGAGTGGGTCGGGAGCGGGCAGATACGCAGTATTTT.

Here the CDR3 reads CASKGLDRGLGETQYF. Written as DNA, the CDR3 is TGTGCCAGCAAGGGCCTGGACAGGGGGCTGGGGGAGACCCAGTACTTC. V usage is TRBV27 and J usage is TRBJ2-5, with 11 bases identical to TRBD1. J gave up 5 bases and V 7 bases, and 12 bases lay outside the gene matches. CDR1 is MNHEY, CDR2 SMNVEV, per germline (reference sequence). The CDR3 extends over 16 amino acids.

The chain couples TRBV27 to TRBJ2-2; a weak D match, TRBD1 (6 bases). In germline, CDR1 is MNHEY, CDR2 SMNVEV (reference sequence). With 0 bases removed from V and 4 bases from J, the gap between germline ends came to 6 bases. CDR3 length: 14 residues. The CDR3 is CASSLSGGTGELFF. The CDR3 nucleotides read TGTGCCAGCAGTTTATCAGGGGGCACCGGGGAGCTGTTTTTT.

The rearrangement links TRBV28 to TRBJ1-4; D not resolved. The V gene lost 4 bases and the J gene lost 5 bases, with 8 bases spanning the gap. The CDR3 has 13 amino acids. The germline V gene has CDR1 MDHEN and CDR2 SYDVKM. CDR3 amino acids: CASSWTVNEKLFF. The CDR3 DNA is TGTGCCAGCAGTTGGACGGTGAATGAAAAACTGTTTTTT.

This chain uses TRBV6-5 with TRBJ1-2; a possible D gene is TRBD1 (5 bases). The CDR3 sequence is 14 residues long. CDR1 is MNHEY and CDR2 is SVGAGI in the germline V gene. Trimming took off 8 bases at V and 4 bases at J, with 17 bases between the two ends. The CDR3 DNA sequence: TGTGCCAGCCAAATCGGACAACTTTTCTATGGCTACACCTTC. Its translation is CASQIGQLFYGYTF.

J is TRBJ2-7 and V is TRBV14; a weak D match, TRBD2 (6 bases). CDR1 SGHDN and CDR2 FVKESK come from the germline V gene. This CDR3 has 15 residues. Trimming removed 0 bases from V and 4 bases from J, with 13 bases in between. CDR3 in DNA: TGTGCCAGCAGCCAAGAAGGAGGGCCACCGTACGAGCAGTACTTC. Amino acids: CASSQEGGPPYEQYF.

V gene TRBV6-5 combines with J gene TRBJ1-2; D gene unclear. With 5 bases removed from V and 4 bases from J, the gap between germline ends came to 14 bases. Germline V lookup: CDR1 MNHEY, CDR2 SVGAGI. CDR3 size: 14 residues. The CDR3 sequence is CASSRQRVSYGYTF. The CDR3 DNA follows: TGTGCCAGCAGTCGCCAAAGAGTAAGCTATGGCTACACCTTC.

The chain is built from TRBV12-3 or TRBV12-4 and TRBJ1-6, with TRBD1 matching 10 bases. The junction had 3 bases not matched to a gene; V was cut back by 6 bases and J by 10 bases. This CDR3 is built from 13 residues. The CDR3 is CASRTGGGSPLHF. The CDR3 bases are TGTGCCAGCAGGACAGGGGGCGGATCACCCCTCCACTTT.

The chain is built from TRBV11-2 and TRBJ2-7; D is tentatively TRBD1 or TRBD2 (6 bases each). This CDR3 contains 14 residues. Germline V gene lookup returns CDR1 SGHAT and CDR2 FQNNGV. Trimming took off 6 bases at V and 1 base at J, with 13 bases between the two ends. CDR3 bases: TGTGCCAGCAGACGGGGGCAGGGGTCCTACGAGCAGTACTTC. Translating it yields CASRRGQGSYEQYF.

This sequence joins TRBV11-3 and TRBJ2-2; 7 bases are shared with TRBD1. In germline, CDR1 is SGHNT, CDR2 YENEEA. Germline trimming cut 5 bases from V and 4 bases from J; bases unmatched to any gene: 1. This CDR3 region has 13 residues. CDR3 region: CASSRQGTGELFF. In DNA form, the CDR3 reads TGTGCCAGCAGCCGACAGGGCACCGGGGAGCTGTTTTTT.

This clone was detected only once. J is TRBJ1-3 and V is TRBV27; possible D gene TRBD1, 6 bases. The ends were cut back, 2 bases at V and 0 bases at J, with 17 bases in the middle. CDR3 length equals 18 residues. Germline V gene sequence: CDR1 MNHEY, CDR2 SMNVEV (reference sequence). CDR3 protein: CASSLGGGQGLSGNTIYF. DNA of the CDR3: TGTGCCAGCAGTTTAGGGGGCGGGCAGGGGCTCTCTGGAAACACCATATATTTT.

V is TRBV7-2 and J is TRBJ2-1; 11 bases line up with TRBD1. The ends lost 4 bases at V and 6 bases at J; junction bases unmatched: 5. Germline assignment: CDR1 SGHTA and CDR2 FQGNSA. The CDR3 contains 15 residues. The CDR3 is CASSYRTGGGNEQFF. The CDR3 nucleotides read TGTGCCAGCAGCTACCGGACAGGGGGCGGCAATGAGCAGTTCTTC. Complete variable domain (other parts from reference TRBV7-2 and TRBJ2-1): GAGVSQSPSNKVTEKGKDVELRCDPISGHTALYWYRQSLGQGLEFLIYFQGNSAPDKSGLPSDRFSAERTGGSVSTLTIQRTQQEDSAVYLCASSYRTGGGNEQFFGPGTRLTVL.